The present entry profiles one T cell receptor (beta chain) with its context. The data derive from a study of cytomegalovirus exposure and HLA in healthy donors. Study-wide context: The roughly 100 million unique TCR beta sequences, from about 179 million T cells, were found by an earlier analysis.

Germline CDR1 LNHDA, CDR2 SQIVND (reference sequence). V lost 3 bases and J lost 9; bases outside the gene matches: 7. This CDR3 has 15 residues. The PCR made use of 60 Vbeta and 13 Jbeta primers. TCRdb's copy holds only in-frame clones and misses some; the assay was immunoSEQ multiplex PCR. In the table there are about 98,000 clones, 81% of which are singletons. The receptor was derived from a man in his forties in good health and CMV-seronegative. Material for sequencing was PBMCs. The chain combines TRBV19 with TRBJ2-3; 12 bases are a match to TRBD2. The CDR3 spells CASSMSSGGAGTQYF. CDR3 coding DNA: TGTGCCAGTAGTATGTCTAGCGGGGGGGCCGGCACGCAGTATTTT. Filled out from reference TRBV19 and TRBJ2-3, the complete variable domain reads DGGITQSPKYLFRKEGQNVTLSCEQNLNHDAMYWYRQDPGQGLRLIYYSQIVNDFQKGDIAEGYSVSREKKESFPLTVTSAQKNPTAFYLCASSMSSGGAGTQYFGPGTRLTVL.